This entry is about one T cell receptor (beta chain). The data derive from a study of memory CD4+ T cells and cytomegalovirus serostatus. Study details: This sample comes from healthy Belgian adults, under 10 CMV seropositive, around 26 seronegative.

Single viable CD3+CD4+CD8-CD45RO+ cells were sorted as the memory CD4+ T cells. Donors' CMV status reflects serum IgG against pp150, pp28, p38, p52. CD4+ T cells were isolated by positive magnetic selection. The germline V and J ends were trimmed by 1 base and 7 bases, with 10 bases remaining between them. CDR1 and CDR2 from the germline V gene are MNHNS and SASEGT. The CDR3 runs to 13 residues. Clones were read by immunoSEQ multiplex PCR, and TCRdb kept only the in-frame ones, dropping some. The data show just under 60,000 clones, around 80% seen once. The sequenced material came from memory CD4+ T cells from blood. The chain employs TRBV6-1 and TRBJ1-1; no definite D call. The receptor was derived from an adult in good health and CMV-seronegative. CDR3 sequence reads: CASSEGSRFEAFF. In DNA, the CDR3 is TGTGCCAGCAGTGAAGGGAGCAGATTTGAAGCTTTCTTT.